This TCR beta chain derives from a study of cytotoxic CD8 clonotypes in ibrutinib-treated CLL. Clones were sequenced by immunoSEQ multiplex PCR, and TCRdb holds only the in-frame ones, with some missing. The sample shows 120,000 to 150,000 clones, approximately 80% of them seen only once. CDR3 length: 18 residues. Trimming stripped 4 bases from V and 1 base from J, with 22 bases between. Looked up from germline, CDR1 is MNHEY and CDR2 is SMNVEV (reference sequence). The chain couples TRBV27 to TRBJ1-1, with D possibly TRBD1 on 5 matching bases. The TCR sequence derives from a human donor with chronic lymphocytic leukemia. This specimen consisted of PBMCs, obtained after 12 months of ibrutinib treatment. The CDR3 here is CASSSDPKDRGTNTEAFF. The CDR3 nucleotides are TGTGCCAGCAGTTCCGACCCCAAGGATCGGGGGACGAACACTGAAGCTTTCTTT.